This is a list of T cell receptor beta chains from one sample in a study of OX40 agonist ivuxolimab in advanced cancers. Assay: immunoSEQ multiplex PCR; the TCRdb copy retains only in-frame clones and omits some. The sample lists tens of thousands of clones; roughly nine tenths were seen once. The sample consisted of CD4+ or CD8+ T cells sorted from blood, taken in a trial of the OX40 agonist ivuxolimab. The source of these receptors is an adult with an advanced solid tumor such as melanoma, head and neck, liver or kidney cancer. Both conserved end residues are trimmed from each CDR3.

len,v_gene,j_gene,CDR3aa
15,TRBV5-5,TRBJ2-2,ASSLDRDLSNTGELF
12,TRBV9,TRBJ2-3,ASSVDSFTDTQY
8,TRBV29-1,TRBJ1-2,SVLGIGYT
13,TRBV4-1,TRBJ1-1,ASSQSLRGQDEAF
12,TRBV10-3,TRBJ2-2,AIRGDRGTGELF
13,TRBV6-4,TRBJ1-6,ASSDSGTANSPLH
18,TRBV27,TRBJ2-2,ASSLRIDSASGIGSGELF
14,TRBV7-8,TRBJ2-2,ASSSIGRQNTGELF
12,TRBV4-1,NA,ASSQGGGSYEQY
10,TRBV6-1,TRBJ2-7,ASRVTGFEQY
13,TRBV6-4,TRBJ2-3,ASSDSGRSTDTQY
12,TRBV27,TRBJ1-1,ASSRGFSNTEAF
11,TRBV7-9,TRBJ2-7,ASSVGGQDEQY
14,TRBV14,TRBJ2-2,ASSQSRPKGTGELF
10,TRBV29-1,TRBJ1-2,SVDGGVYGYT
13,TRBV6-1,TRBJ1-1,ASSARQVMNTEAF
15,TRBV9,TRBJ1-2,ASTGGLFVSNRYGYT
15,TRBV4-1,TRBJ2-5,ASVAGLAGGSQETQY
15,TRBV5-1,TRBJ2-7,ASSAIAPRGVFYEQY
9,TRBV7-9,TRBJ2-7,ASGSSYEQY
13,TRBV19,TRBJ2-3,ASSTLAGGTDTQY
11,TRBV4-1,TRBJ1-4,ASSLLSGEKLF